This T cell receptor beta chain was documented in a study of control samples from healthy donors and cancer patients. Germline trimming cut 2 bases from V and 4 bases from J; bases unmatched to any gene: 8. The CDR3 has 16 amino acids. The germline gives CDR1 SGHNT, CDR2 YYREEE (reference sequence). Generated by immunoSEQ multiplex PCR, the TCRdb table keeps only in-frame clones and is missing some. The table records approximately 70,000 clones, about nine tenths of them present only once. Material for sequencing was PBMCs. The sequence was obtained from a woman in her 50s with colorectal cancer. The genes are TRBV5-4 and TRBJ2-1; 8 bases match TRBD1. CDR3 loop: CASSFSTGGHYNEQFF. For the CDR3, the DNA is TGTGCCAGCAGCTTTTCAACAGGGGGGCATTACAATGAGCAGTTCTTC.